This T cell receptor (beta chain) was sequenced during a study of human T cells and chemical hapten exposure. The wider study: Patch testing was performed with 0.01% DPC on the upper back, with reading at 6 days. Per-sample TCR yields varied mainly from small pooled library volume differences.

From the RACE reads, TCRdb called clonotypes with MiXCR, one entry per CDR3 protein. This sample has around 50,000 distinct CDR3 sequences; about 9.6% occur once, and the top ten carry more than 10%. This clonotype has at least ten counts. The ends lost 4 bases at V and 5 bases at J; junction bases unmatched: 11. The CDR3 loop spans 16 amino acids. Germline V CDR1 and CDR2: SGHRS, YFSETQ. Time point defined: patch test 1, 2 weeks after DPC sensitization. Indicated treatment: therapeutic diphenylcyclopropenone sensitization with weekly scalp DPC. The chain has TRBV5-1 and TRBJ2-5; 10 positions match TRBD2. The sample in question was whole blood, obtained in connection with sensitization to the hapten diphenylcyclopropenone (DPC). The clonotype was recovered from a woman between 40 and 55 years old with alopecia areata. Some clones in this sample may be carry-over from other donors' samples. The CDR3 DNA reads TGCGCCAGCAGCAGCGGGGGGGTTTCGTCGGCGGAGACCCAGTACTTC. Protein sequence: CASSSGGVSSAETQYF.